The present T cell receptor beta chain was sequenced within a study of neurological immune-mediated disorders. V gave up 4 bases and J gave up 4 bases; unmatched junction bases: 11. The CDR3 has 16 amino acids. Germline V CDR1 and CDR2: MGHRA, YSYEKL. Each TCR transcript was tagged with a 10-nucleotide random UMI during 5'RACE. Each CDR3 protein is one row after TCRdb ran MiXCR on the 5' RACE reads. The sample lists about 46,000 distinct CDR3 sequences; roughly 4.1% were seen once. Study results and caveats: Multiple sclerosis was found to have the least TCR clonal expansion, below healthy controls, and HTLV-1-associated myelopathy the most.

This clonotype rates as medium-sized (0.01 to 0.1%). Its antigen is undetermined. Sequencing was performed on PBMCs. The gene calls are TRBV4-1 and TRBJ2-5; 8 bases line up with TRBD1. This receptor was identified in a woman aged 55-70 years with multiple sclerosis. The CDR3 coding sequence is TGCGCCAGCAGCCGGAATGGACAGGGAGGACGAGAGACCCAGTACTTC. Its protein product is CASSRNGQGGRETQYF.